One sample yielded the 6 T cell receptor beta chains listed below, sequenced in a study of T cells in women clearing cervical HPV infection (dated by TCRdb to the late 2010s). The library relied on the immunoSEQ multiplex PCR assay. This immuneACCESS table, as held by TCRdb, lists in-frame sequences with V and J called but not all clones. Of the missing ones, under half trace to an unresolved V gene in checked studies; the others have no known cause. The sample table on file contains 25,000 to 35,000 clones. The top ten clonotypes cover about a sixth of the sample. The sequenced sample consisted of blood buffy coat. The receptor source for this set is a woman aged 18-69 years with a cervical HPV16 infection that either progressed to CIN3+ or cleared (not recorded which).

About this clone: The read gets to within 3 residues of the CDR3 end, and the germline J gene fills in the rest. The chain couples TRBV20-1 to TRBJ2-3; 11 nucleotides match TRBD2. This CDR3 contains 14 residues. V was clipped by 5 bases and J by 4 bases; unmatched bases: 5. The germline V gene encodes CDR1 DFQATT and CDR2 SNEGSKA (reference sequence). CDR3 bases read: TGCAGTGCTGGACTAGCGGGTTTGGCAGATACG. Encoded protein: CSAGLAGLADT. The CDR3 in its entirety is CSAGLAGLADTQYF.

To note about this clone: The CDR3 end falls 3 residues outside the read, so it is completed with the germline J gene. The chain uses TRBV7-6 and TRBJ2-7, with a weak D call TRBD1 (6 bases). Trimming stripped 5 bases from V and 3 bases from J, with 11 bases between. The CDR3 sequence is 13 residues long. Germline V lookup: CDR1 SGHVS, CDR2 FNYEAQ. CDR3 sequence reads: CASSPETGYEQYF. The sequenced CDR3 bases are TGTGCCAGCAGCCCCGAGACAGGCTACGAG.

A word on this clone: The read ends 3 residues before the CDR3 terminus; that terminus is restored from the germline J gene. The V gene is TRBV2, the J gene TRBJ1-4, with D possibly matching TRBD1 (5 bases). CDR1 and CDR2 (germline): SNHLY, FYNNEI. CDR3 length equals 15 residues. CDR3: CASSVQRGVNSPLFF. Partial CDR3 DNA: TGTGCCAGCAGTGTTCAAAGAGGGGTTAATTCACCA.

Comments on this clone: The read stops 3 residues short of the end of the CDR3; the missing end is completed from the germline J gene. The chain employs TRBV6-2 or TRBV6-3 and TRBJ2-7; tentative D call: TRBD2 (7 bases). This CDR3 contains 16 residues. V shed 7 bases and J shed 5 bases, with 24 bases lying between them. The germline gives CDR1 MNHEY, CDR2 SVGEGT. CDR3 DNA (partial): TGTGCCAGCACCCACCAGAGGGGGGGCGGGGGAGACGAG. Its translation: CASTHQRGGGGDE. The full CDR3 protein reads CASTHQRGGGGDEQYF.

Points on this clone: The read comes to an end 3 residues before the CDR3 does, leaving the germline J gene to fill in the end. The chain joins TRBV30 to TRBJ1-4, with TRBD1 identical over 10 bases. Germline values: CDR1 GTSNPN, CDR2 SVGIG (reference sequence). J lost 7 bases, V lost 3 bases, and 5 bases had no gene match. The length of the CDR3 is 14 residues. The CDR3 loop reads CAWRPRTGGEKLFF. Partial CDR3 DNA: TGTGCCTGGAGACCCAGGACAGGGGGTGAAAAA.

This CDR3 is CASSPLLGQGVFYEQYF. The covered CDR3 bases are TGTGCCAGTAGTCCACTCCTGGGACAGGGTGTTTTCTACGAG. The chain couples TRBV19 to TRBJ2-7; 9 bases fit TRBD1. From the germline J gene comes the end of the CDR3, since the read stops 3 residues before it. The CDR3 sequence is 17 residues long. After removal of 5 bases from V and 3 bases from J, the junction contained 14 bases not matched to a gene. Germline loops: CDR1 LNHDA, CDR2 SQIVND (reference sequence).